This T cell receptor beta chain emerged from a study of CD8 T cells in ankylosing spondylitis. General study results and limits: Ankylosing spondylitis blood appeared to carry a characteristic TCR beta motif of roughly 8 highly homologous variants. Disease-linked clones proved CD8+ and comparatively uncommon in peripheral blood.

With molecular barcodes, quantitative 5'-RACE was used to make the TCR beta libraries. TCRdb reanalysed the 5' RACE reads using MiXCR and keeps one entry per CDR3 protein. In the table there are 100,000 to 150,000 distinct CDR3 sequences, around 7% of which are singletons. From germline, CDR1 is SGDLS and CDR2 YYNGEE. The CDR3 loop spans 15 amino acids. V shed 3 bases and J 7 bases; nucleotides not matched to a gene: 7. Ten or more counts support this clonotype. What it recognizes is unknown. V and J are TRBV9 and TRBJ1-4, with 9 bases that match TRBD1. The sequencing sample was made of blood, either unsorted or a sorted T cell fraction (not recorded which). The receptor comes from a male donor with ankylosing spondylitis or in good health (not recorded which). The CDR3 region is CASSAFGTGFEKLFF. In nucleotides, the CDR3 is TGTGCCAGCAGCGCGTTTGGGACAGGGTTTGAAAAACTGTTTTTT.